Shown below are 24 T cell receptor beta chains from a single sample sequenced in a study of blood T cell repertoires in COVID-19. Profiling relied on immunoSEQ multiplex PCR, and the TCRdb table lists in-frame clones only, not all of them. Altogether a few hundred thousand clones are present, approximately 91% being singletons, with the ten largest covering roughly 0.9%. The sample was PBMCs or T cells enriched from blood (not recorded which). These receptors originate from a woman between 35 and 50 years old who had been exposed to COVID-19.

The chain is built from TRBV5-5 and TRBJ2-4; no reliable D call. In germline, CDR1 is SGHKS, CDR2 YYEKEE (reference sequence). V was pared by 0 bases and J by 2 bases, with 15 bases between. The CDR3 is made up of 17 amino acids. The CDR3 protein is CASSLDFSRSPKNIQYF. The CDR3 region has the DNA TGTGCCAGCAGCTTGGATTTCTCCCGGTCACCCAAAAACATTCAGTACTTC. The variable domain in full, with the rest retrieved from reference TRBV5-5 and TRBJ2-4, is DAGVTQSPTHLIKTRGQQVTLRCSPISGHKSVSWYQQVLGQGPQFIFQYYEKEERGRGNFPDRFSARQFPNYSSELNVNALLLGDSALYLCASSLDFSRSPKNIQYFGAGTRLSVL.

This sequence joins TRBV4-1 and TRBJ1-1; D not certain. Trimming took off 1 base at V and 0 bases at J, with 9 bases between the two ends. Germline V lookup: CDR1 MGHRA, CDR2 YSYEKL. CDR3 size: 15 residues. The CDR3 protein is CASSQVTALNTEAFF. CDR3 nucleotide sequence: TGCGCCAGCAGCCAAGTCACCGCGTTGAACACTGAAGCTTTCTTT.

This clone has only one observation. J is TRBJ2-7 and V is TRBV3-1 (or the pseudogene TRBV3-2); 7 bases map to TRBD2. Germline CDR1 LGHDT, CDR2 YNNKEL (reference sequence). There are 15 residues in the CDR3. Trimming took 2 bases from V and 2 from J; bases not matched to a gene: 6. The CDR3 loop is CASSQTRGGPYEQYF. The CDR3 DNA is TGTGCCAGCAGCCAAACGAGGGGAGGGCCCTACGAGCAGTACTTC.

This rearrangement joins TRBV6-1 to TRBJ2-3; TRBD2 matches at 12 bases. Germline CDR1 is MNHNS and CDR2 is SASEGT. J lost 0 bases, V lost 3 bases, and 10 bases had no gene match. This CDR3 is built from 19 residues. The CDR3 coding sequence is TGTGCCAGCAGTGACATACTGGGTGGACTAGCGGGGAGCACAGATACGCAGTATTTT. Translating gives CASSDILGGLAGSTDTQYF.

This clone was detected only a few times. The chain employs TRBV2 and TRBJ2-7; 9 nucleotides align to TRBD2. Germline loops: CDR1 SNHLY, CDR2 FYNNEI. The CDR3 runs to 13 residues. V dropped 6 bases and J dropped 3; count of bases not matched to a gene: 3. CDR3 protein: CASRREGVYEQYF. The CDR3 DNA reads as TGTGCCAGCAGGCGGGAGGGCGTCTACGAGCAGTACTTC.

This rearrangement joins TRBV2 to TRBJ1-5, with D uncertain. This CDR3 contains 14 residues. Deletions cut 8 bases from V and 1 base from J, with 12 bases between. CDR1 is SNHLY, CDR2 FYNNEI, per germline. For the CDR3, the DNA is TGTGCCAGCGCTAAAGGAGGGAGCAATCAGCCCCAGCATTTT. As protein: CASAKGGSNQPQHF.

The rearrangement uses TRBV11-3 and TRBJ2-3; D gene uncertain. The CDR3 extends over 15 amino acids. The V end was cut by 0 bases, the J end by 5 bases, with 12 bases between. The V gene's germline CDR1 is SGHNT and CDR2 YENEEA. CDR3 protein: CASSLDLGLLDTQYF. The CDR3 DNA sequence: TGTGCCAGCAGCTTAGATCTAGGATTGTTAGATACGCAGTATTTT.

The chain has TRBV5-1 and TRBJ2-3, with TRBD1 identical over 9 bases. Germline CDR1 and CDR2: SGHRS and YFSETQ. The CDR3 runs to 14 residues. Trimming at V came to 3 bases and at J to 5 bases, leaving 4 bases not matched to a gene. CDR3 loop: CASSSGQGRDTQYF. In DNA form, the CDR3 reads TGCGCCAGCAGCTCGGGACAGGGAAGAGATACGCAGTATTTT.

This clone occurred once. The chain is built from TRBV18 and TRBJ1-6, with D perhaps TRBD1 (6 bases). This CDR3 comprises 15 residues. Germline CDR1 reads KGHSH; CDR2 reads LQKENI. V shed 2 bases and J shed 8 bases, with 13 bases lying between them. Written as DNA, the CDR3 is TGTGCCAGCTCACCAAGGATAACAGGGTATTCACCCCTCCACTTT. It translates to CASSPRITGYSPLHF.

The chain couples TRBV6-2 or TRBV6-3 to TRBJ2-7, with D hard to call. Germline V gene data show CDR1 as MNHEY and CDR2 as SVGEGT. Trimming pared 6 bases from V and 2 bases from J, leaving 14 bases between. The CDR3 consists of 14 residues. CDR3: CASSDLGGPYEQYF. The CDR3 DNA reads TGTGCCAGCAGCGACCTCGGCGGCCCCTACGAGCAGTACTTC.

This chain uses TRBV19 with TRBJ1-4; tentatively, D is TRBD1 (5 bases). This CDR3 contains 14 residues. Germline CDR1 is LNHDA and CDR2 is SQIVND (reference sequence). V was pared by 7 bases and J by 4 bases, with 13 bases between. CDR3 in amino acids: CASNAGLINEKLFF. The CDR3 coding sequence is TGTGCCAGTAATGCGGGACTGATTAATGAAAAACTGTTTTTT.

V and J are TRBV19 and TRBJ2-2, with D unclear. The CDR3 has 15 residues. Between the trimmed V and J ends, which lost 5 bases and 2 bases, there was a span of 12 bases. Germline CDR1 and CDR2: LNHDA and SQIVND (reference sequence). The CDR3 region is CASSVQWVNTGELFF. The CDR3 nucleotides are TGTGCCAGTAGTGTACAGTGGGTTAACACCGGGGAGCTGTTTTTT.

The gene calls are TRBV24-1 and TRBJ2-5, with TRBD2 matching over 7 bases. This CDR3 has 16 residues. Germline CDR1 KGHDR, CDR2 SFDVKD. The V gene end was trimmed by 5 bases and the J gene end by 2 bases; junction bases not matched to a gene: 10. CDR3 nucleotide sequence: TGTGCCACCAGTGCCTGGACTAGTCGTAGGCAAGAGACCCAGTACTTC. It translates to CATSAWTSRRQETQYF.

This chain links TRBV5-1 with TRBJ2-3; 13 bases are a match to TRBD2. Per the germline V gene, CDR1 is SGHRS and CDR2 is YFSETQ. The V segment lost 4 bases and the J segment 4 bases; nucleotides outside the gene matches: 12. There are 18 residues in the CDR3. CDR3 protein: CASSILAGGPGSPDTQYF. In DNA, the CDR3 is TGCGCCAGCAGCATACTAGCGGGGGGGCCGGGTTCGCCAGATACGCAGTATTTT.

The chain uses TRBV3-1 (or the pseudogene TRBV3-2) and TRBJ1-1; no firm D call. The V end was cut by 1 base, the J end by 8 bases, with 14 bases between. CDR1 is LGHDT, CDR2 YNNKEL, per germline (reference sequence). The CDR3 runs to 14 residues. The CDR3 region has the DNA TGTGCCAGCAGCCAAGCGACATACTCGGGGGAAGCTTTCTTT. It is translated as CASSQATYSGEAFF.

V gene TRBV2 combines with J gene TRBJ1-1; no clear D gene. Trimming left V 3 bases short and J 0 bases short, with 8 bases between. CDR3 length equals 14 residues. Germline CDR1 reads SNHLY; CDR2 reads FYNNEI. In DNA, the CDR3 is TGTGCCAGCAGTGACCCGACACTGAACACTGAAGCTTTCTTT. Amino acid sequence: CASSDPTLNTEAFF.

V usage is TRBV5-4 and J usage is TRBJ1-1; D gene uncertain. The V gene's germline CDR1 is SGHNT and CDR2 YYREEE (reference sequence). The CDR3 totals 15 residues. V lost 4 bases and J 1 base, leaving 14 bases between the germline ends. CDR3 DNA: TGTGCCAGCAGCAGGGAGACGGAAAGGAACACTGAAGCTTTCTTT. Its translation is CASSRETERNTEAFF.

The chain links TRBV3-1 (or the pseudogene TRBV3-2) to TRBJ1-2; 7 nucleotides match TRBD1. The CDR3 consists of 15 residues. The germline CDR1 and CDR2 sequences are LGHDT and YNNKEL (reference sequence). The V segment lost 8 bases and the J segment 8 bases; nucleotides outside the gene matches: 17. Written as DNA, the CDR3 is TGTGCCAGCCGGGGGGGGACAGCGGTTTTAAGGGGCTACACCTTC. Translated: CASRGGTAVLRGYTF.

This chain links TRBV19 with TRBJ2-7; 7 nucleotides match TRBD1. The CDR3 contains 13 residues. In germline, CDR1 is LNHDA, CDR2 SQIVND (reference sequence). J gave up 6 bases and V 4 bases, and 6 bases lay outside the gene matches. CDR3 DNA sequence: TGTGCCAGTAGTAGGAGAGGGGGCGGCGAGCAGTACTTC. It yields the protein CASSRRGGGEQYF.

The chain joins TRBV5-1 to TRBJ2-3, with no clear D. CDR1 is SGHRS, CDR2 YFSETQ, per germline. The CDR3 sequence is 14 residues long. With 4 bases removed from V and 0 bases from J, the gap between germline ends came to 9 bases. CDR3 coding DNA: TGCGCCAGCAGCCCAGGAACTAGCACAGATACGCAGTATTTT. Its protein is CASSPGTSTDTQYF.

The genes are TRBV20-1 and TRBJ2-7; 11 bases align to TRBD1. Germline assignment: CDR1 DFQATT and CDR2 SNEGSKA (reference sequence). J lost 5 bases, V lost 3 bases, and 6 bases had no gene match. CDR3 length: 14 residues. The CDR3 sequence: CSASAGTGGNEQYF. The CDR3 bases are TGCAGTGCTAGTGCCGGGACAGGGGGTAACGAGCAGTACTTC.

This chain joins TRBV19 and TRBJ1-5; no clear D gene. CDR3 length equals 16 residues. Trimming removed 3 bases from V and 4 bases from J, with 16 bases in between. Germline loops: CDR1 LNHDA, CDR2 SQIVND (reference sequence). CDR3 residues: CASSIWRSGWNQPQHF. CDR3 sequence (DNA): TGTGCCAGTAGTATTTGGAGGAGCGGCTGGAATCAGCCCCAGCATTTT. Full variable domain (missing parts from reference TRBV19 and TRBJ1-5): DGGITQSPKYLFRKEGQNVTLSCEQNLNHDAMYWYRQDPGQGLRLIYYSQIVNDFQKGDIAEGYSVSREKKESFPLTVTSAQKNPTAFYLCASSIWRSGWNQPQHFGDGTRLSIL.

This clone was observed a single time. The chain links TRBV30 to TRBJ1-6; TRBD1 is a possible D gene (5 bases). In germline, CDR1 is GTSNPN, CDR2 SVGIG (reference sequence). V was trimmed by 4 bases and J by 5 bases, leaving 6 bases between them. The CDR3 length is 12 residues. The CDR3 reads CAWTGNNSPLHF. The CDR3, as DNA: TGTGCCTGGACAGGGAATAATTCACCCCTCCACTTT.

CDR3 residues: CASRDRGENGYTF. As DNA, the CDR3 is TGTGCCAGTAGGGACAGGGGGGAGAATGGCTACACCTTC. The chain recombines TRBV19 with TRBJ1-2; 10 bases fit TRBD1. J was trimmed by 6 bases and V by 6 bases; bases with no gene match: 4. This CDR3 spans 13 amino acids. Germline CDR1 reads LNHDA; CDR2 reads SQIVND (reference sequence).